This T cell receptor beta chain is from a study of cytomegalovirus exposure and HLA in healthy donors. Study findings and constraints: A later analysis, which compared TCR beta chains of equal frequency, found the HLA-associated ones more clonally expanded. Published work reported that the classifier diagnosed cytomegalovirus status with high specificity and sensitivity. Upon later analysis, TCR association rates were observed to vary by HLA locus, being highest for DRB1 and lowest for HLA-C.

In regard to this clone: The antigen is undetermined.

The CDR3 has 17 amino acids. CDR1 and CDR2 (germline): KGHSH, LQKENI. Trimming removed 0 bases at V and 1 base at J, with 15 bases between. With 60 Vbeta and 13 Jbeta primers, the PCR was carried out. Profiling relied on immunoSEQ multiplex PCR, and the TCRdb table lists in-frame clones only, not all of them. The sample has about 88,000 clones. Sample: PBMCs. The chain carries TRBV18 and TRBJ1-1; D gene ambiguous. The sequence was collected from a girl between 5 and 17 years old in good health and CMV-seropositive. The CDR3 here is CASSPPAGKPKNTEAFF. DNA of the CDR3: TGTGCCAGCTCACCACCGGCGGGGAAACCTAAGAACACTGAAGCTTTCTTT.